One and the same sample provided the 28 T cell receptor beta chains below, sequenced in a study of shared clonotypes between healthy human individuals. Positive CCR7 selection of CD45RO-negative cells yielded the naive CD8 cells, and terminally differentiated effector memory CD45RA+ cells were excluded. Profiled with immunoSEQ multiplex PCR; TCRdb holds only in-frame clones, not every one. The table includes fewer than 700,000 clones, approximately 95% detected once. The sample was naive CD8+ T cells sorted from blood. These receptors were taken from a woman aged 30 to 39 in good health.

This clone was observed a single time. The chain recombines TRBV4-2 with TRBJ2-1; D not certain. The CDR3 loop spans 13 amino acids. The germline CDR1 and CDR2 sequences are LGHNA and YNFKEQ. The V end was cut by 1 base, the J end by 10 bases, with 11 bases between. CDR3 bases: TGTGCCAGCAGCCAAGGGCCGAGAGACGAGCAGTTCTTC. This encodes CASSQGPRDEQFF.

This sequence joins TRBV7-9 and TRBJ1-4, with D perhaps TRBD1 (6 bases). The germline gives CDR1 SEHNR, CDR2 FQNEAQ (reference sequence). CDR3 size: 15 residues. V was pared by 1 base and J by 5 bases, with 11 bases between. Here the CDR3 DNA reads TGTGCCAGCAGCTTAGGGGTCACAGGGAATGAAAAACTGTTTTTT. Residues: CASSLGVTGNEKLFF.

This clone was seen once. The chain has TRBV27 and TRBJ2-7, with 7 bases identical to TRBD2. V lost 7 bases to trimming and J lost 6 bases; unmatched junction nucleotides: 9. This CDR3 comprises 13 residues. The V gene's germline CDR1 is MNHEY and CDR2 SMNVEV (reference sequence). CDR3 sequence reads: CASTWASGSEQYF. The CDR3 nucleotides are TGTGCCAGCACCTGGGCTAGCGGTTCCGAGCAGTACTTC.

The rearrangement links TRBV4-1 to TRBJ1-1; D not certain. Trimming removed 4 bases at V and 8 bases at J, with 11 bases between. The CDR3 covers 12 residues. Germline assignment: CDR1 MGHRA and CDR2 YSYEKL. The CDR3 loop is CASSRASGEAFF. The CDR3 nucleotides are TGCGCCAGCAGCCGGGCCTCTGGGGAAGCTTTCTTT.

The chain joins TRBV7-8 to TRBJ2-7; no clear D. This CDR3 has 14 amino acids. Trimming stripped 1 base from V and 0 bases from J, with 7 bases between. Germline CDR1 reads SGHVS; CDR2 reads FQNEAQ. The CDR3: CASSLDLNSYEQYF. The CDR3, as DNA: TGTGCCAGCAGCTTAGACCTCAACTCCTACGAGCAGTACTTC.

This chain uses TRBV4-1 with TRBJ2-1, with TRBD2 matching 8 bases. The V gene's germline CDR1 is MGHRA and CDR2 YSYEKL. The CDR3 runs to 14 residues. Trimming cost V 6 bases and J 4 bases; bases outside gene matches: 5. The CDR3 spells CASRPGLGYNEQFF. DNA for the CDR3: TGCGCCAGCAGACCGGGACTAGGTTACAATGAGCAGTTCTTC.

The V and J genes are TRBV28 and TRBJ2-7; D uncertain. The V gene's germline CDR1 is MDHEN and CDR2 SYDVKM. There are 13 residues in the CDR3. In DNA form, the CDR3 reads TGTGCTGTCAGCCTTTCAAGCTCCTACGAGCAGTACTTC. This codes for CAVSLSSSYEQYF.

This rearrangement joins TRBV28 to TRBJ2-2, with 7 bases matching TRBD1. The CDR3 runs 18 residues. Trimming removed 1 base from V and 2 bases from J; junction bases left unmatched: 10. CDR1 and CDR2 (germline): MDHEN, SYDVKM. CDR3 in amino acids: CASSLSPPQGFNTGELFF. In nucleotides, the CDR3 is TGTGCCAGCAGTTTATCCCCCCCACAGGGGTTCAACACCGGGGAGCTGTTTTTT.

The chain is built from TRBV7-9 and TRBJ2-7; D possibly corresponds to TRBD2 (6 bases). CDR1 is SEHNR, CDR2 FQNEAQ, per germline (reference sequence). The V end lost 7 bases, the J end lost 1 base, and 17 bases lay between the germline ends. The CDR3 is 15 amino acids. The CDR3, as DNA: TGTGCCAGCACCTCACGGGGGAGTGGATCCTACGAGCAGTACTTC. This translates into CASTSRGSGSYEQYF.

The chain carries TRBV28 and TRBJ2-7, with D possibly called TRBD1 or TRBD2 (5 bases each). Trimming removed 5 bases at V and 1 base at J, with 15 bases between. The germline gives CDR1 MDHEN, CDR2 SYDVKM. The CDR3 loop spans 15 amino acids. In DNA form, the CDR3 reads TGTGCCAGCAGTCCCCCGGGCGAGGGGTCCTACGAGCAGTACTTC. It specifies CASSPPGEGSYEQYF.

CDR3 amino acids: CASSSMGLQPQHF. The CDR3 nucleotides are TGTGCCAGCAGTAGTATGGGGCTTCAGCCCCAGCATTTT. This chain joins TRBV27 and TRBJ1-5, with TRBD1 as a possible D gene (5 bases). The CDR3 length is 13 residues. The V gene lost 5 bases and the J gene lost 6 bases, with 11 bases spanning the gap. Germline CDR1 reads MNHEY; CDR2 reads SMNVEV (reference sequence).

The chain carries TRBV15 and TRBJ1-5; D remains unclear. The CDR3 is made up of 15 amino acids. Trimming removed 3 bases at V and 4 bases at J, with 13 bases between. Germline assignment: CDR1 LNHNV and CDR2 YYDKDF (reference sequence). CDR3: CATSSPNQANQPQHF. For the CDR3, the DNA is TGTGCCACCAGCAGCCCGAACCAGGCGAATCAGCCCCAGCATTTT.

J is TRBJ2-6 and V is TRBV11-2, with D perhaps matching TRBD1 (6 bases). Germline-derived CDR1 and CDR2 are SGHAT and FQNNGV. The ends were cut back, 5 bases at V and 0 bases at J, with 14 bases in the middle. The length of the CDR3 is 17 residues. CDR3 sequence reads: CASSPRTVASGANVLTF. The CDR3 coding sequence is TGTGCCAGCAGCCCGCGGACAGTAGCCTCTGGGGCCAACGTCCTGACTTTC.

This clone occurred once. The sample has other DNA sequences that encode this CDR3 too. The chain uses TRBV28 and TRBJ2-7; D perhaps matches TRBD2 (6 bases). The CDR3 has 12 residues. The V end lost 3 bases, the J end lost 3 bases, and 6 bases lay between the germline ends. The germline V gene encodes CDR1 MDHEN and CDR2 SYDVKM. CDR3 DNA sequence: TGTGCCAGCAGTTTGGAGGGCTACGAGCAGTACTTC. It codes for CASSLEGYEQYF.

The gene calls are TRBV14 and TRBJ2-3; D ambiguous. The V end was cut by 0 bases, the J end by 5 bases, with 6 bases between. Per the germline V gene, CDR1 is SGHDN and CDR2 is FVKESK. The CDR3 is 13 amino acids. The CDR3 spells CASSQDWEDTQYF. The CDR3 DNA reads as TGTGCCAGCAGCCAAGATTGGGAAGATACGCAGTATTTT.

The V gene is TRBV27, the J gene TRBJ2-2; no reliable D call. Deletions cut 0 bases from V and 7 bases from J, with 15 bases between. The CDR3 is made up of 16 amino acids. CDR1 and CDR2 from the germline V gene are MNHEY and SMNVEV (reference sequence). CDR3 in amino acids: CASSLSGGYSGGELFF. CDR3 nucleotides: TGTGCCAGCAGTTTATCAGGTGGTTATTCAGGCGGGGAGCTGTTTTTT.

J is TRBJ1-1 and V is TRBV5-5; D perhaps matches TRBD1 (5 bases). V was pared by 0 bases and J by 4 bases, with 16 bases between. This CDR3 region has 16 residues. Germline-derived CDR1 and CDR2 are SGHKS and YYEKEE (reference sequence). The CDR3 reads CASSLEVVGGVTEAFF. The CDR3 DNA follows: TGTGCCAGCAGCTTGGAAGTAGTAGGAGGGGTCACTGAAGCTTTCTTT.

This chain uses TRBV28 with TRBJ1-1; D not certain. The CDR3 has 15 amino acids. The V gene's germline CDR1 is MDHEN and CDR2 SYDVKM. V lost 2 bases to trimming and J lost 0 bases, with 10 bases between them. This CDR3 reads CASSLSAGMNTEAFF. The CDR3, as DNA: TGTGCCAGCAGTTTAAGCGCCGGTATGAACACTGAAGCTTTCTTT.

V and J are TRBV9 and TRBJ1-2; weak D call: TRBD1 (5 bases). The CDR3 sequence is 16 residues long. Germline-derived CDR1 and CDR2 are SGDLS and YYNGEE. V was clipped by 0 bases and J by 2 bases, with 14 bases between them. The CDR3, as DNA: TGTGCCAGCAGCGTAGGTAGGGGAGGGCTAAACTATGGCTACACCTTC. Translated: CASSVGRGGLNYGYTF.

The chain combines TRBV21-1 with TRBJ1-5. TRBV21-1 is a pseudogene locus. CDR3 length: 17 residues. CDR3 protein: CASSPLPNLAPGQPQHF. As DNA, the CDR3 is TGTGCCAGCAGCCCTCTACCCAATCTGGCTCCGGGCCAGCCCCAGCATTTT.

This chain joins TRBV27 and TRBJ2-1; D not resolved. V was trimmed by 4 bases and J by 6 bases, leaving 10 bases between them. The V gene's germline CDR1 is MNHEY and CDR2 SMNVEV (reference sequence). The CDR3 has 13 amino acids. CDR3 coding DNA: TGTGCCAGCAGTTCATTAACTACCAATGAGCAGTTCTTC. Its translation: CASSSLTTNEQFF.

The chain combines TRBV27 with TRBJ2-4; TRBD1 matches 7 bases. The germline V gene has CDR1 MNHEY and CDR2 SMNVEV (reference sequence). This CDR3 spans 15 amino acids. V gave up 5 bases and J gave up 1 base; unmatched junction bases: 5. This CDR3 reads CASSGTADAKNIQYF. DNA of the CDR3: TGTGCCAGCAGTGGGACAGCTGACGCCAAAAACATTCAGTACTTC.

V is TRBV27 and J is TRBJ2-7; no firm D call. The length of the CDR3 is 12 residues. Looked up from germline, CDR1 is MNHEY and CDR2 is SMNVEV (reference sequence). Deletions cut 6 bases from V and 6 bases from J, with 12 bases between. CDR3 nucleotide sequence: TGTGCCAGCAGCCTAAGGATTGGCGAGCAGTACTTC. Amino acids: CASSLRIGEQYF.

In this sample, this clone turned up once. The chain couples TRBV10-2 to TRBJ2-7; weak D call: TRBD2 (5 bases). The V end lost 7 bases, the J end lost 1 base, and 20 bases lay between the germline ends. This CDR3 comprises 16 residues. CDR1 is WSHSY, CDR2 SAAADI, per germline. CDR3 bases: TGCGCCAGCACGGCCGGGCTCGGACTCTTTTCCTACGAGCAGTACTTC. Encoded protein: CASTAGLGLFSYEQYF.

The V gene is TRBV5-4, the J gene TRBJ2-7; 9 bases are shared with TRBD1. CDR3 size: 16 residues. The germline gives CDR1 SGHNT, CDR2 YYREEE (reference sequence). Trimming took 2 bases from V and 0 from J; bases not matched to a gene: 6. The CDR3 spells CASSFATGGASYEQYF. The DNA for the CDR3 is TGTGCCAGCAGCTTCGCCACAGGGGGCGCCTCCTACGAGCAGTACTTC.

This sequence joins TRBV7-9 and TRBJ2-6; D not resolved. The germline V and J ends were trimmed by 5 bases and 1 base, with 9 bases remaining between them. The CDR3 is 15 amino acids. From germline, CDR1 is SEHNR and CDR2 FQNEAQ (reference sequence). CDR3 DNA sequence: TGTGCCAGCAGCCCTTTTGGATCTGGGGCCAACGTCCTGACTTTC. Protein product: CASSPFGSGANVLTF.

The CDR3, as DNA: TGTGCCAGCAGTTTCCTTTCTGGAGGGGCTGAGCAGTTCTTC. Its protein product is CASSFLSGGAEQFF. The chain carries TRBV28 and TRBJ2-1, with a weak D call TRBD2 (6 bases). The CDR3 extends over 14 amino acids. Germline lookup yields CDR1 MDHEN and CDR2 SYDVKM. V shed 3 bases and J shed 9 bases, with 15 bases lying between them.

The chain is built from TRBV4-2 and TRBJ2-6; tentative D call: TRBD2 (5 bases). This CDR3 spans 16 amino acids. Trimming stripped 3 bases from V and 0 bases from J, with 9 bases between. In germline, CDR1 is LGHNA, CDR2 YNFKEQ. CDR3 region: CASSQGAGSGANVLTF. The CDR3 DNA sequence: TGTGCCAGCAGCCAGGGTGCGGGCTCTGGGGCCAACGTCCTGACTTTC.